This T cell receptor beta chain was found in a study of T cell changes during pregnancy in multiple sclerosis. The repertoire was sequenced with immunoSEQ multiplex PCR; TCRdb's copy has only in-frame clones and lacks some. The sample yields 20,000 or so clones, about 88% seen once. Per the germline V gene, CDR1 is MNHNY and CDR2 is SVGAGI (reference sequence). The CDR3 is 15 residues long. V lost 7 bases and J lost 5, with 19 bases in between. This clone was observed once. The gene calls are TRBV6-6 and TRBJ2-3, with D maybe TRBD2 (7 bases). This receptor was obtained from a female donor in good health, enrolled as a control in a pregnancy study. The specimen comprised CD8+ T cells from peripheral blood mononuclear cells, sampled in the third trimester of pregnancy. The CDR3 loop is CASTPRGALVDTQYF. The CDR3 region has the DNA TGTGCCAGCACCCCCCGGGGGGCCTTGGTAGATACGCAGTATTTT.